This is a list of T cell receptor beta chains from one sample in a study of blood T cell repertoires in COVID-19. TCRdb's table, derived via immunoSEQ multiplex PCR, lists solely in-frame clones and lacks some. The sample carries roughly 400,000 clones, about 89% recorded once. The sample was peripheral blood. Receptors were obtained from an older woman with COVID-19, enrolled during active disease. Both conserved end residues are part of each CDR3. The D gene is left open where the match is weak. Size tells how often a clone was seen (once, few, many) or the class of an expanded clone, and some rows leave it out.

>TRBV7-2|TRBD2|TRBJ2-7|-|15
TGTGCCAGCAGCTCCGAGCGGGGGGGCCCTTACGAGCAGTACTTC
CASSSERGGPYEQYF
>TRBV28|-|TRBJ1-6|-|14
TGTGCCAGCAGTTTAACAGCTTATAATTCACCCCTCCACTTT
CASSLTAYNSPLHF
>TRBV5-6|-|TRBJ2-5|-|17
TGTGCCAGCAGCTCGCCGGGAGCGGAGGACCCGTGGGAGACCCAGTACTTC
CASSSPGAEDPWETQYF
>TRBV5-1|TRBD1|TRBJ1-1|-|13
TGCGCCAGCAGCGGACAGGGAAAGCGCGAAGCTTTCTTT
CASSGQGKREAFF
>TRBV6-6|-|TRBJ1-5|-|13
TGTGCCAGCACCGTATATAGCAATCAGCCCCAGCATTTT
CASTVYSNQPQHF
>TRBV11-2|TRBD2|TRBJ2-3|once|17
TGTGCCAGCAGCACCTTTGGACTAGCGGCCAGCACAGATACGCAGTATTTT
CASSTFGLAASTDTQYF
>TRBV28|-|TRBJ1-4|-|14
TGTGCCAGCAGCTCCCGGGGGGGGGTGGAAAAACTGTTTTTT
CASSSRGGVEKLFF
>TRBV5-1|-|TRBJ1-2|-|16
TGCGCCAGCAGCCCGGATCAAGGCCCCCTCGAGGGTGGCTACACCTTC
CASSPDQGPLEGGYTF
>TRBV11-3|-|TRBJ2-2|-|14
TGTGCCAGCAGCTGGCAGGGAAACACCGGGGAGCTGTTTTTT
CASSWQGNTGELFF
>TRBV7-2|TRBD2|TRBJ2-5|-|16
TGTGCCAGCAGCGCTAGGACTAGCGGGGGGATAGAGACCCAGTACTTC
CASSARTSGGIETQYF
>TRBV18|-|TRBJ1-2|-|14
TGTGCCAGCTCACTCGTTTACGGGGGAGATGGCTACACCTTC
CASSLVYGGDGYTF
>TRBV15|-|TRBJ1-2|-|13
TGTGCCACCAGCAGGCTGGGACTGGAGGGCTACACCTTC
CATSRLGLEGYTF
>TRBV5-6|-|TRBJ1-1|few|14
TGTGCCAGCAGCTTAGAGGGAGCGGACACTGAAGCTTTCTTT
CASSLEGADTEAFF
>TRBV7-3|TRBD1|TRBJ1-1|-|15
TGTGCCAGCAGCCAGACAGGGGCAGGTAGCACTGAAGCTTTCTTT
CASSQTGAGSTEAFF
>TRBV3-1/TRBV3-2|-|TRBJ2-7|few|13
TGTGCCAGCAGCCAACCTAGCGCCCACGAGCAGTACTTC
CASSQPSAHEQYF
>TRBV5-4|-|TRBJ1-1|-|15
TGTGCCAGCAGCCCCCCAGGAACAGTGAACACTGAAGCTTTCTTT
CASSPPGTVNTEAFF
>TRBV11-2|-|TRBJ1-3|-|18
TGTGCCAGCAGCCTGTTATTTTCGGAGGGAGGAGACCTAAACACCATATATTTT
CASSLLFSEGGDLNTIYF
>TRBV11-1|-|TRBJ2-3|-|14
TGTGCCAGTGTCCGCCAGGGTACCGCAGATACGCAGTATTTT
CASVRQGTADTQYF
>TRBV19|-|TRBJ1-2|-|15
TGTGCCAGTAGTAGAGAGCAGGGGCGGGACTATGGCTACACCTTC
CASSREQGRDYGYTF
>TRBV7-3|-|TRBJ1-3|-|14
TGTGCCAGCAGCCTGGAGGGATCTGGAAACACCATATATTTT
CASSLEGSGNTIYF
>TRBV20-1|-|TRBJ1-1|few|11
TGCAGTGCTCGGGGGTACACTGAAGCTTTCTTT
CSARGYTEAFF
>TRBV24-1|-|TRBJ2-3|-|16
TGTGCCACCAGTGATGCCAGGGACTGGGGCACAGATACGCAGTATTTT
CATSDARDWGTDTQYF
>TRBV5-5|-|TRBJ2-3|-|18
TGTGCCAGCAGCCCGCGGTGGGGGGATACCCCAGAACGAGATACGCAGTATTTT
CASSPRWGDTPERDTQYF
>TRBV2|TRBD2|TRBJ2-7|-|13
TGTGCCAGCAGTGAGGGGGGGGCCTACGAGCAGTACTTC
CASSEGGAYEQYF
>TRBV7-2|-|TRBJ2-1|-|16
TGTGCCAGCAGCCTCGTGATGGGGGGTACCTACAATGAGCAGTTCTTC
CASSLVMGGTYNEQFF
>TRBV6-5|-|TRBJ2-1|-|16
TGTGCCAGCAGTTACTCAGGGTCTAGCCGGGGCAATGAGCAGTTCTTC
CASSYSGSSRGNEQFF
>TRBV25-1|TRBD1|TRBJ2-7|-|12
TGTGCCAGCAGTGGGGACAGCCACGAGCAGTACTTC
CASSGDSHEQYF
>TRBV14|TRBD2|TRBJ2-2|-|20
TGTGCCAGCAGCCATTTTCGGACTAGCGGGGGGGCCGCGAACACCGGGGAGCTGTTTTTT
CASSHFRTSGGAANTGELFF
>TRBV13|-|TRBJ1-5|-|11
TGTGCCAGCACGGAGACCTGGCCCCAGCATTTT
CASTETWPQHF
>TRBV7-3|TRBD2|TRBJ2-1|-|15
TGTGCCAGCAGCTCCAGCGGGGGGGCCAACAATGAGCAGTTCTTC
CASSSSGGANNEQFF
>TRBV4-2|TRBD1|TRBJ1-3|-|15
TGTGCCAGCAGCCCGGGACAGGGTCTTGGAAACACCATATATTTT
CASSPGQGLGNTIYF
>TRBV10-3|TRBD1|TRBJ1-6|few|12
TGTGCCACGAGGACAGGGAATTCACCCCTCCACTTT
CATRTGNSPLHF
>TRBV11-2|-|TRBJ2-7|-|15
TGTGCCAGCAGCGCTATACCGGGACAAGTATACGAGCAGTACTTC
CASSAIPGQVYEQYF
>TRBV28|-|TRBJ1-5|-|13
TGTGCCAGCTACGGGGGGCTCAATCAGCCCCAGCATTTT
CASYGGLNQPQHF
>TRBV19|TRBD1|TRBJ1-1|-|15
TGTGCCAGTAGTATGCTCCGACAGGGAGGTACTGAAGCTTTCTTT
CASSMLRQGGTEAFF
>TRBV3-1/TRBV3-2|-|TRBJ2-3|-|13
TGTGCCAGCAGCCCTCCGGGGACAGATACGCAGTATTTT
CASSPPGTDTQYF
>TRBV5-7|-|TRBJ2-3|-|19
TGTGCCAGCAGCTTGGAACAGTACGGCTCAAAAGACCGCACAGATACGCAGTATTTT
CASSLEQYGSKDRTDTQYF
>TRBV15|TRBD1|TRBJ1-2|-|13
TGTGCCACCAGCCCAGGGGGCGACTATGGCTACACCTTC
CATSPGGDYGYTF
>TRBV6-5|-|TRBJ2-3|-|14
TGTGCCAGCAGTTCCCGGACTTACACAGATACGCAGTATTTT
CASSSRTYTDTQYF
>TRBV28|TRBD1|TRBJ1-2|-|15
TGTGCCAGCAGTTTCCGGGACAGGATCATCTATGGCTACACCTTC
CASSFRDRIIYGYTF
>TRBV18|TRBD2|TRBJ2-5|-|15
TGTGCCAGCTCAGAATTCCGGGGGGACTCGGGGACCCAGTACTTC
CASSEFRGDSGTQYF
>TRBV5-1|TRBD1|TRBJ1-4|-|15
TGCGCCAGCAGCTTTTACGGGACAGGGGAAGAAAAACTGTTTTTT
CASSFYGTGEEKLFF
>TRBV3-1/TRBV3-2|-|TRBJ1-2|-|14
TGTGCCAGCAGCCAAGCAATCAGGTCGCGAGGCTACACCTTC
CASSQAIRSRGYTF
>TRBV7-2|TRBD1|TRBJ1-1|-|16
TGTGCCAGCAGCTTACCGGGACAGGGGCACTCTCTTGAAGCTTTCTTT
CASSLPGQGHSLEAFF
>TRBV4-2|TRBD2|TRBJ2-2|-|17
TGTGCCAGCAGCCCCCGAACTAGCGGGGGGGCCTCCGGGGAGCTGTTTTTT
CASSPRTSGGASGELFF
>TRBV5-1|-|TRBJ1-5|-|13
TGCGCCAGCAGCACAGGACCGAATCAGCCCCAGCATTTT
CASSTGPNQPQHF
>TRBV7-9|TRBD1|TRBJ2-7|-|16
TGTGCCAGCAGCTTAGCGGCCGGGACAGGGTTTTACGAGCAGTACTTC
CASSLAAGTGFYEQYF
>TRBV2|TRBD2|TRBJ2-2|-|14
TGTGCCAGCAGTGCCAGCGGGGGGATAGGGGAGCTGTTTTTT
CASSASGGIGELFF
>TRBV11-3|TRBD1|TRBJ1-1|-|15
TGTGCCAGCAGCTTAGGGGGGACAGGGTTCACTGAAGCTTTCTTT
CASSLGGTGFTEAFF
>TRBV5-6|TRBD1|TRBJ1-1|many|15
TGTGCCAGCACGCGACAGGGCGGGCCCAACACTGAAGCTTTCTTT
CASTRQGGPNTEAFF
>TRBV5-6|TRBD1|TRBJ2-5|-|13
TGTGCCAGCAGCAGATACAGGGGAGAGACCCAGTACTTC
CASSRYRGETQYF
>TRBV3-1/TRBV3-2|TRBD1|TRBJ2-7|-|16
TGTGCCAGCAGCCCATCTGTCGGACAGGGAGTGTACGAGCAGTACTTC
CASSPSVGQGVYEQYF
>TRBV23-1|TRBD1|TRBJ2-5|many|17
TGCGCCAGCAGGGTAGGACAGGCCCCTTACGATTTGGAGACCCAGTACTTC
CASRVGQAPYDLETQYF
>TRBV1|-|TRBJ1-5|-|15
TGCACCAGCAGCCATAGGGACAGGGGTTCGCAGCCCCAGCATTTT
CTSSHRDRGSQPQHF
>TRBV7-2|-|TRBJ2-3|-|12
TGTGCCAGCAGCTCCCGCGACTCGACGCAGTATTTT
CASSSRDSTQYF